The rows below give T cell receptor beta chains drawn from one sample of a study of blood T cell repertoires in COVID-19. Assay used: immunoSEQ multiplex PCR; TCRdb lists only in-frame clones, some missing. The sample records about 320,000 clones, 87% being singletons. The sequencing input was PBMCs or T cells enriched from blood (not recorded which). The receptors were sampled from a woman aged 30 to 39 who had recovered from COVID-19. Each CDR3 is given with its conserved first and last residue. The D gene is left open where the match is weak.

TRBV27	NA	TRBJ1-3	CASSLGPPAASGNTIYF
TRBV6-1	TRBD2	TRBJ2-3	CASSERLAGGTDTQYF
TRBV30	TRBD1	TRBJ1-6	CAWTGGLSSYNSPLHF
TRBV7-9	TRBD1	TRBJ1-4	CASSFGPGQGDEKLFF
TRBV21-1	NA	TRBJ1-1	CASTPGTPFWKAFF
TRBV4-1	TRBD1	TRBJ2-5	CASKGQAQETQYF
TRBV6-5	NA	TRBJ1-2	CASSPSGFGYTF
TRBV6-5	NA	TRBJ2-2	CASSYSRGTGELFF
TRBV7-2	TRBD1	TRBJ1-4	CASSPPGGTGAGEKLFF
TRBV12-5	NA	TRBJ2-6	CASGQQFGANVLTF
TRBV4-1	TRBD1	TRBJ1-1	CASSQGHRGLEAFF
TRBV28	TRBD1	TRBJ1-2	CASDRVGNYGYTF
TRBV10-3	NA	TRBJ1-2	CAISGEGVDANYGYTF
TRBV6-5	NA	TRBJ2-7	CASRLVTYEQYF
TRBV6-5	TRBD1	TRBJ1-2	CASNPTGNTGGYTF
TRBV30	NA	TRBJ1-4	CAWSHRTYEKLFF
TRBV14	NA	TRBJ1-2	CASSQGPRGGKGYTF
TRBV9	NA	TRBJ1-6	CASSPGILAGSPLHF
TRBV5-5	NA	TRBJ2-7	CASSLAYEQYF
TRBV30	NA	TRBJ2-7	CAWDRYEFYEQYF
TRBV11-2	TRBD1	TRBJ1-2	CASSQTGEYGYTF
TRBV5-6	TRBD1	TRBJ1-6	CASSLGTGTQNSPLHF
TRBV9	NA	TRBJ2-3	CASSVGDTQYF